These 25 T cell receptor beta chains originate from one sample sequenced in a study of long-term antiretroviral therapy in people with HIV. The assay used was immunoSEQ (version v3.0), run at survey level. Only in-frame clones appear in the TCRdb table, and some are missing; sequencing was by immunoSEQ multiplex PCR. The sample gives roughly 36,000 clones, 80% to 90% of which show up once; over 6.5% is in the top ten. The sample consisted of unsorted PBMCs, taken 0.4 years before starting antiretroviral therapy. Receptors were obtained from a man aged 18-30 years with HIV.

The chain recombines TRBV11-2 with TRBJ2-7; D not certain. Germline-derived CDR1 and CDR2 are SGHAT and FQNNGV. This CDR3 contains 11 residues. The V and J ends lost 5 bases and 1 base respectively, with 3 bases between them. CDR3 in amino acids: CASSPSYEQYF. The CDR3 coding sequence is TGTGCCAGCAGCCCATCCTACGAGCAGTACTTC.

This chain joins TRBV4-3 and TRBJ1-1, with 11 positions matching TRBD1. The V and J ends lost 0 bases and 5 bases, in that order; junction bases with no gene match: 11. Looked up from germline, CDR1 is LGHNA and CDR2 is YSLEER. The CDR3 is 18 amino acids. CDR3 loop: CASSQDFGQGALSTEAFF. CDR3 nucleotide sequence: TGCGCCAGCAGCCAAGATTTTGGACAGGGGGCGCTTTCAACTGAAGCTTTCTTT.

The chain employs TRBV7-2 and TRBJ2-5; 10 bases agree with TRBD1. This CDR3 region has 15 residues. Germline loops: CDR1 SGHTA, CDR2 FQGNSA. Unmatched junction bases numbered 5, after V lost 4 bases and J lost 3 bases. In nucleotides, the CDR3 is TGTGCCAGCAGCTCAACCGGGACAGGGGAAGAGACCCAGTACTTC. It is translated as CASSSTGTGEETQYF.

This clone was counted a single time. CDR3: CASSINVGCYGIGHTGELFF. The CDR3 DNA sequence: TGTGCCAGCAGCATTAACGTTGGGTGTTATGGGATTGGGCACACCGGGGAGCTGTTTTTT. The chain is built from TRBV21-1 and TRBJ2-2. TRBV21-1 represents a pseudogene. The CDR3 runs to 20 residues.

This clone was found a few times. The chain uses TRBV27 and TRBJ2-7, with 8 bases aligning to TRBD2. The CDR3 sequence is 13 residues long. V shed 5 bases and J 2 bases; nucleotides not matched to a gene: 2. Germline V gene lookup returns CDR1 MNHEY and CDR2 SMNVEV (reference sequence). As DNA, the CDR3 is TGTGCCAGCAGTCATAGCGGGGCCTACGAGCAGTACTTC. Protein product: CASSHSGAYEQYF.

This chain connects TRBV6-1 to TRBJ1-2, with D possibly being TRBD1 (6 bases). The CDR3 covers 15 residues. V lost 5 bases and J 4 bases, leaving 17 bases between the germline ends. The germline V gene has CDR1 MNHNS and CDR2 SASEGT. The CDR3: CASSSQGGRLYGYTF. The DNA of the CDR3 is TGTGCCAGCAGTTCCCAAGGGGGACGGCTCTATGGCTACACCTTC.

This clone has just one count. The V call is TRBV7-9, the J call TRBJ1-6, with D hard to call. There are 14 residues in the CDR3. The V end lost 3 bases, the J end lost 7 bases, and 10 bases lay between the germline ends. The germline gives CDR1 SEHNR, CDR2 FQNEAQ (reference sequence). CDR3 sequence (DNA): TGTGCCAGCAGCTTGATGGGGAAAAATTCACCCCTCCACTTT. Amino acid sequence: CASSLMGKNSPLHF.

This clone was detected only a few times. V gene TRBV7-2 combines with J gene TRBJ2-7; no firm D call. Germline V gives CDR1 SGHTA, CDR2 FQGNSA. The CDR3 runs 11 residues. The V end lost 3 bases, the J end lost 6 bases, and 6 bases lay between the germline ends. The CDR3 loop is CASSFMGEQYF. In DNA, the CDR3 is TGTGCCAGCAGCTTCATGGGCGAGCAGTACTTC. Complete variable domain (other parts from reference TRBV7-2 and TRBJ2-7): GAGVSQSPSNKVTEKGKDVELRCDPISGHTALYWYRQSLGQGLEFLIYFQGNSAPDKSGLPSDRFSAERTGGSVSTLTIQRTQQEDSAVYLCASSFMGEQYFGPGTRLTVT.

The genes are TRBV5-5 and TRBJ2-1; tentatively, D is TRBD1 or TRBD2 (6 bases each). Trimming took 0 bases from V and 3 from J, leaving 16 bases between them. The CDR3 length is 17 residues. CDR1 is SGHKS, CDR2 YYEKEE, per germline (reference sequence). In nucleotides, the CDR3 is TGTGCCAGCAGCTTGGCCTTCGGGGGCGGACTCTACAATGAGCAGTTCTTC. Protein: CASSLAFGGGLYNEQFF.

The DNA for the CDR3 is TGTGCCAGTAGTGCGCGGGACAGGGGGCGGCCCTACGAGCAGTACTTC. Its translation: CASSARDRGRPYEQYF. The rearrangement joins TRBV19 to TRBJ2-7, with 12 bases that match TRBD1. The CDR3 extends over 16 amino acids. Germline lookup yields CDR1 LNHDA and CDR2 SQIVND (reference sequence). V was pared by 5 bases and J by 2 bases, with 7 bases of the junction left unmatched.

The rearrangement uses TRBV19 and TRBJ1-5, with D possibly TRBD1 on 5 matching bases. With 3 bases removed from V and 7 bases from J, the gap between germline ends came to 16 bases. The CDR3 consists of 15 residues. Germline V lookup: CDR1 LNHDA, CDR2 SQIVND (reference sequence). The CDR3 here is CASSMSPGRRQPQHF. The CDR3 DNA follows: TGTGCCAGTAGTATGTCTCCAGGGCGCAGGCAGCCCCAGCATTTT.

The V call is TRBV30, the J call TRBJ2-7; D uncertain. The CDR3 has 10 residues. With 0 bases removed from V and 3 bases from J, the gap between germline ends came to 0 bases. Germline V gene sequence: CDR1 GTSNPN, CDR2 SVGIG (reference sequence). The CDR3 spells CAWSVYEQYF. CDR3 sequence (DNA): TGTGCCTGGAGTGTCTACGAGCAGTACTTC.

In this sample, this clone turned up once. Written as DNA, the CDR3 is TGTGCCAGCAACGAACAGGGGTCCTACACTGAAGCTTTCTTT. This translates into CASNEQGSYTEAFF. The rearrangement uses TRBV9 and TRBJ1-1; 7 nucleotides match TRBD1. V dropped 6 bases and J dropped 3; count of bases not matched to a gene: 8. The CDR3 has 14 residues. In germline, CDR1 is SGDLS, CDR2 YYNGEE.

This chain connects TRBV30 to TRBJ1-4; TRBD1 agrees at 7 bases. The V segment lost 4 bases and the J segment 12 bases; nucleotides outside the gene matches: 11. The CDR3 spans 13 residues. CDR1 is GTSNPN, CDR2 SVGIG, per germline (reference sequence). The CDR3 bases are TGTGCCTGGATAGAAGAGACAGGGTGGGAACTGTTTTTT. This translates into CAWIEETGWELFF.

This chain uses TRBV19 with TRBJ2-2, with D tentatively TRBD1 (5 bases). V lost 3 bases and J 7 bases, leaving 9 bases between the germline ends. The CDR3 consists of 13 residues. CDR1 and CDR2 (germline): LNHDA, SQIVND (reference sequence). CDR3 in DNA: TGTGCCAGTAGTATTCAGGGTGTCGGGGAGCTGTTTTTT. Amino acids: CASSIQGVGELFF.

This clone has a single count. The chain carries TRBV6-5 and TRBJ2-2, with D tentatively TRBD2 (5 bases). The CDR3 has 15 amino acids. The germline V gene has CDR1 MNHEY and CDR2 SVGAGI. V was shortened by 4 bases and J by 5 bases, with 14 bases between the two germline ends. CDR3 sequence reads: CASSSWGVRTGELFF. The CDR3 DNA follows: TGTGCCAGCAGTTCCTGGGGAGTGAGAACCGGGGAGCTGTTTTTT.

This clone turned up a few times. The rearrangement links TRBV7-6 to TRBJ2-6, with D possibly TRBD1 on 7 matching bases. This CDR3 region has 16 residues. V lost 8 bases to trimming and J lost 3 bases, with 17 bases between them. Germline V gene data show CDR1 as SGHVS and CDR2 as FNYEAQ. CDR3 DNA sequence: TGTGCCAGCGGGAGGCAGGGGGTAGATGGGGCCAACGTCCTGACTTTC. Protein: CASGRQGVDGANVLTF.

The chain is built from TRBV2 and TRBJ1-6; D call uncertain. This CDR3 region has 14 residues. Looked up from germline, CDR1 is SNHLY and CDR2 is FYNNEI. V lost 5 bases and J lost 7, with 12 bases in between. CDR3 sequence reads: CASSSDPRNSPLHF. The CDR3 DNA follows: TGTGCCAGCAGTTCGGACCCGAGGAATTCACCCCTCCACTTT.

The chain uses TRBV9 and TRBJ1-2, with a tentative D call TRBD1 (6 bases). Germline CDR1 is SGDLS and CDR2 is YYNGEE. This CDR3 has 14 residues. V was pared by 3 bases and J by 8 bases, with 17 bases between. The CDR3 loop reads CASSAATTGYGYTF. CDR3 in DNA: TGTGCCAGCAGCGCCGCCACAACAGGGTACGGCTACACCTTC.

The gene calls are TRBV6-5 and TRBJ1-2, with D perhaps TRBD1 (6 bases). The CDR3 sequence is 16 residues long. V was trimmed by 1 base and J by 9 bases, leaving 21 bases between them. CDR1 and CDR2 (germline): MNHEY, SVGAGI. Here the CDR3 DNA reads TGTGCCAGCAGTTACTACCTCCGGACCGGGGGGCTGTGCTACACCTTC. This gives the protein CASSYYLRTGGLCYTF.

The chain recombines TRBV5-1 with TRBJ2-7; 8 bases fit TRBD1. The V gene's germline CDR1 is SGHRS and CDR2 YFSETQ. The CDR3 is made up of 15 amino acids. V shed 0 bases and J 2 bases; nucleotides not matched to a gene: 4. CDR3 coding DNA: TGCGCCAGCAGCTTGGAAGGACAGGGCCCCTACGAGCAGTACTTC. Its protein product is CASSLEGQGPYEQYF.

V and J are TRBV19 and TRBJ2-2; TRBD2 might be the D (5 bases). In germline, CDR1 is LNHDA, CDR2 SQIVND (reference sequence). V was shortened by 5 bases and J by 4 bases, with 11 bases between the two germline ends. The CDR3 sequence is 14 residues long. The CDR3 loop is CASSLRGITGELFF. Here the CDR3 DNA reads TGTGCCAGTAGTCTTAGAGGGATCACCGGGGAGCTGTTTTTT.

The rearrangement uses TRBV4-1 and TRBJ2-3; D is ambiguous. V was pared by 1 base and J by 2 bases, with 10 bases between. Germline CDR1 MGHRA, CDR2 YSYEKL. The length of the CDR3 is 15 residues. The CDR3 is CASSQVEISTDTQYF. The CDR3 DNA reads TGCGCCAGCAGCCAAGTCGAGATTTCCACAGATACGCAGTATTTT.

The chain couples TRBV6-5 to TRBJ2-7, with 8 nucleotides matching TRBD2. In germline, CDR1 is MNHEY, CDR2 SVGAGI. CDR3 length equals 15 residues. V dropped 6 bases and J dropped 3; count of bases not matched to a gene: 10. The CDR3 DNA is TGTGCCAGCAGAGCAAGCGGGGGTGTGAGCTACGAGCAGTACTTC. Translated, it gives CASRASGGVSYEQYF.

This chain uses TRBV13 with TRBJ2-5; D is perhaps TRBD2 (5 bases). V was shortened by 5 bases and J by 2 bases, with 24 bases between the two germline ends. The CDR3 sequence is 18 residues long. Germline V gene sequence: CDR1 PRHDT, CDR2 FYEKMQ (reference sequence). The CDR3, as DNA: TGTGCCAGCAGCACCCGCGATTCGAGGGCCCACCTTCAAGAGACCCAGTACTTC. Protein: CASSTRDSRAHLQETQYF.